Each of the 9 T cell receptor beta chains below was sequenced from the same sample in a study of T-cell memory formation after mild COVID-19. Using its own MiXCR run on the 5' RACE reads, TCRdb lists one record per CDR3 protein. The table records fewer than 250,000 distinct CDR3 sequences, around 25% of them present only once. The sample comprised PBMCs or a T cell subset sorted from them (not recorded which). The receptors stem from an adult woman who had mild COVID-19 (a few samples of this study predate the infection). Cell type and time point are not known.

The rearrangement joins TRBV12-3 or TRBV12-4 to TRBJ2-5; a possible D gene is TRBD1 (6 bases). Deletions cut 2 bases from V and 3 bases from J, with 13 bases between. The CDR3 is 15 residues long. CDR3 amino acids: CASSLSMAGEETQYF. In nucleotides, the CDR3 is TGTGCCAGCAGTTTAAGTATGGCAGGGGAAGAGACCCAGTACTTC.

This chain uses TRBV11-2 with TRBJ2-1; D unresolved. Per germline, CDR1 SGHAT and CDR2 FQNNGV. The CDR3 is made up of 13 amino acids. V was shortened by 5 bases and J by 2 bases, with 7 bases between the two germline ends. The CDR3 nucleotides are TGTGCCAGCAGCCCAGAGGCCTACAATGAGCAGTTCTTC. It codes for CASSPEAYNEQFF.

The rearrangement uses TRBV4-3 and TRBJ2-7, with D perhaps matching TRBD2 (5 bases). Germline V gene sequence: CDR1 LGHNA, CDR2 YSLEER. V was pared by 4 bases and J by 3 bases, with 10 bases between. The CDR3 is made up of 13 amino acids. CDR3 bases: TGCGCCAGCAGCCTGTCCCGGGGCTACGAGCAGTACTTC. This sequence encodes CASSLSRGYEQYF.

This clonotype was observed a single time. The chain employs TRBV6-6 and TRBJ2-3; 7 bases map to TRBD2. Per germline, CDR1 MNHNY and CDR2 SVGAGI (reference sequence). The CDR3 spans 12 residues. With V trimmed by 10 bases and J by 5 bases, 6 bases remained unmatched. Here the CDR3 DNA reads TGTGCCACTTGGGGGGGAGTAGATACGCAGTATTTT. Translation: CATWGGVDTQYF.

In DNA, the CDR3 is TGTGCCAGCAGTTACCTTCACGAGCAGTACTTC. Translating gives CASSYLHEQYF. This chain links TRBV6-2 or TRBV6-3 with TRBJ2-7; D gene uncertain. Trimming removed 2 bases at V and 5 bases at J, with 4 bases between. The CDR3 runs to 11 residues. CDR1 MNHEY and CDR2 SVGEGT come from the germline V gene.

The chain is built from TRBV6-6 and TRBJ2-7; 9 bases agree with TRBD1. The J segment lost 2 bases and the V segment lost 6 bases, leaving 2 bases of the junction unmatched. The CDR3 has 13 residues. Germline V gene lookup returns CDR1 MNHNY and CDR2 SVGAGI (reference sequence). CDR3 nucleotide sequence: TGTGCCAGCAGACGGACAGGGGCCTACGAGCAGTACTTC. Encoded protein: CASRRTGAYEQYF.

This clonotype was seen a few times. The CDR3 sequence: CASRAFTGTGGRSNQPQHF. The CDR3 coding sequence is TGTGCCAGCAGAGCTTTCACCGGGACAGGGGGCAGGAGCAATCAGCCCCAGCATTTT. The V gene is TRBV6-6, the J gene TRBJ1-5; 12 nucleotides line up with TRBD1. The CDR3 has 19 amino acids. With V trimmed by 6 bases and J by 1 base, 13 bases remained unmatched. The germline CDR1 and CDR2 sequences are MNHNY and SVGAGI (reference sequence).

This clonotype was observed a single time. The chain joins TRBV5-1 to TRBJ2-5, with D unclear. The CDR3 contains 17 residues. Trimming shortened V by 2 bases and J by 1 base, and 18 bases separated the two germline ends. From germline, CDR1 is SGHRS and CDR2 YFSETQ. The CDR3 sequence is CASSFGWWAELQETQYF. In DNA, the CDR3 is TGCGCCAGCAGCTTCGGATGGTGGGCAGAACTCCAAGAGACCCAGTACTTC.

The V and J genes are TRBV7-8 and TRBJ1-1; D is perhaps TRBD1 (6 bases). The germline gives CDR1 SGHVS, CDR2 FQNEAQ. V lost 5 bases and J lost 7, with 14 bases in between. This CDR3 comprises 13 residues. The CDR3 sequence is CASSTDRTDEAFF. CDR3 in DNA: TGTGCCAGCAGCACCGACCGGACAGATGAAGCTTTCTTT.